This record concerns one TCR beta chain sequence. It has no known antigen specificity. No much larger clone exists at a distance of one base, and base qualities are not known. CDR1 is given as SGDLS and CDR2 as YYNGEE, both from the germline V gene. From its cysteine to its phenylalanine, the CDR3 spans 15 amino acids. The entry retains the CDR3 DNA only, 45 bases that are in frame from base 1. The V end gives up 4 bases and the J end 2 bases, leaving 4 bases in the junction not matched to a gene. This sample is part of a study of early stage breast cancer tumors (dated by TCRdb to the late 2010s). Context from the whole study: Of the roughly 15 invasive breast tumors, approximately 11 were found to be estrogen receptor-positive, progesterone receptor-positive and HER2-negative. A read coverage of roughly 10-fold per sample was achieved on average. Most of the 12 ER+/PR+/HER2- tumors were invasive ductal carcinomas, while the other four were invasive lobular carcinomas. The samples as a whole yielded around 2.5 million detected templates, corresponding to around 1,100,000 unique clonotypes. General conclusions and limits of the study: Because the cohort was small, a breakdown by tumor subtype could not be done. Enriched TCRB sequences shared across patients were mostly commonly generated sequences, unlikely to play an important role in the tumor microenvironment. Approximately 2.3-fold higher T cell density and higher clonality were observed in tumors than in adjacent normal breast tissue. Chain pairing and functional markers such as CD4, CD8 and FOXP3 were not captured by bulk genomic DNA sequencing of unsorted cells. Repertoires from blood resembled normal breast more closely than tumor, and using blood as a reference for each tissue separated tumor from normal in about 85% of the 16 patients.

The study profiled bulk TCR beta-chain repertoires in matched peripheral blood, tumor and adjacent normal breast tissue taken from fewer than 20 patients with early-stage breast cancer. Before surgery, 5-10 mL of whole blood was collected into EDTA tubes and then processed within 2 hours. Ficoll-Paque centrifugation in SepMate-50 tubes was used to isolate peripheral blood mononuclear cells. For storage in liquid nitrogen, PBMCs were cryopreserved as aliquots of about 1.9 to 4 million cells in about 90% FBS with roughly 10% DMSO. Genomic DNA was extracted with the Qiagen AllPrep DNA/RNA Mini kit. Each sample was amplified as two independent genomic DNA replicates: approximately 450 ng for blood and roughly 1.5 ug for tumor or normal breast. Following the manufacturer's instructions, the ImmunoSeq Intro kit was used to carry out TCRB sequencing on genomic DNA. The multiplex PCR ran for around 33 cycles using proprietary primers and spike-in control sequences for absolute quantification. An 87-bp fragment spanning the CDR3 and flanking V and J genes was sequenced with single-end 150-bp reads. Seven samples, with two replicates for each sample, were multiplexed per lane of an Illumina MiSeq using version 3.0 chemistry. In the original analysis: The vendor's proprietary pipeline handled the raw data processing, merging both replicates into a single result for each sample. A clonotype was defined as productive rearrangements that share the same V-gene family, CDR3 amino acid sequence and J-gene segment. Clonality was calculated as 1 minus the normalized Shannon entropy (Pielou evenness) of TCRB abundances. T cell density was estimated by dividing total templates by the number of input cells inferred from the DNA input amount. Recon was used with default parameters to estimate total repertoire diversity and clonality. A clonotype counted as tumor-enriched if its abundance in tumor exceeded 0.1% and was at least 32-fold higher than its abundance in normal breast. The clones in this table, taken by TCRdb from immuneACCESS, are in-frame only. Not every clone is retained; where verified, under half of the shortfall comes from an unresolved V gene, and the cause of the rest is unknown. For V, J and clone size, that table is used; D and trimming come from the DNA. In this sample the table shows approximately 48,000 clones, 85% to 95% of which occur a single time. Of the sample, around 5% falls within the top ten clones.

Sequencing was carried out using blood. The chain joins TRBV9 to TRBJ2-1; TRBD2 matches 9 bases in the middle. The source is a person aged 70 to 80 with breast cancer. The CDR3 region reads CASSLSGGPYNEQFF. The nucleotides are TGTGCCAGCAGCCTAAGCGGGGGGCCCTACAATGAGCAGTTCTTC.